This T cell receptor beta chain derives from a study of T cells in Graves' hyperthyroidism and ophthalmopathy. Amplified TCR beta CDR3 regions came from RNA transcripts. Initially, a first-round RT-PCR of the TCR CDR3 employed the HTBI primer set. TCRdb recomputed calls from the multiplex PCR reads with MiXCR, one row per CDR3 protein. The table includes fewer than 700,000 distinct CDR3 sequences, under 20% detected once. The receptor was isolated from a woman aged 18-35 years with Graves' ophthalmopathy. Sequenced: blood.

In nucleotides, the CDR3 is TGTGCCAGCAGCGCCGGACAGACCATATCCTACAATGAGCAGTTCTTC. Translation: CASSAGQTISYNEQFF. The chain combines TRBV6-1 with TRBJ2-1; D perhaps matches TRBD1 (6 bases). The CDR3 extends over 16 amino acids. Per germline, CDR1 MNHNS and CDR2 SASEGT. Trimming cost V 6 bases and J 1 base, with 16 bases left between them.